These 6 T cell receptor beta chains were sequenced from one sample in a study of blood T cells in healthy people across ages. Primers used in a second PCR of roughly 7 to 12 cycles were a sample-barcoded 5' primer and a J-beta primer mix. In TCRdb, the 5' RACE reads were re-called with MiXCR into one record per CDR3 protein. Of about 1.8 million distinct CDR3 sequences listed, around half are singletons. Sample: blood. Receptors originate from a woman between 40 and 50 years old in good health.

This clonotype has only a few counts. The V call is TRBV20-1, the J call TRBJ2-1; D assignment may be TRBD1 or TRBD2 (5 bases each). CDR1 DFQATT and CDR2 SNEGSKA come from the germline V gene (reference sequence). Trimming removed 4 bases from V and 7 bases from J, with 20 bases in between. The CDR3 is 15 amino acids. The chain's CDR3 is CSATPRDRGYNEQFF. CDR3 in DNA: TGCAGTGCTACTCCAAGGGACCGGGGTTATAATGAGCAGTTCTTC.

The chain recombines TRBV4-2 with TRBJ2-5; D gene ambiguous. The CDR3 runs to 13 residues. Germline-derived CDR1 and CDR2 are LGHNA and YNFKEQ. Between the trimmed V and J ends, which lost 6 bases and 5 bases, there was a span of 13 bases. CDR3 sequence (DNA): TGTGCCAGCAGGGCGACGGTGGGGGAGACCCAGTACTTC. Its translation is CASRATVGETQYF.

This clonotype occurred a few times. This sequence joins TRBV7-2 and TRBJ2-1; 7 positions match TRBD1. Germline V gene sequence: CDR1 SGHTA, CDR2 FQGNSA. This CDR3 comprises 19 residues. The J segment lost 4 bases and the V segment lost 2 bases, leaving 17 bases of the junction unmatched. The CDR3 region is CASSLFPLGGAQGYNEQFF. The CDR3 coding sequence is TGTGCCAGCAGCTTATTTCCCCTAGGGGGCGCCCAGGGGTACAATGAGCAGTTCTTC.

This chain links TRBV7-9 with TRBJ1-4; 8 nucleotides align to TRBD1. This CDR3 region has 16 residues. Germline CDR1 SEHNR, CDR2 FQNEAQ (reference sequence). V dropped 6 bases and J dropped 7; count of bases not matched to a gene: 13. The CDR3 is CASSFADWTGSEKLFF. CDR3 nucleotides: TGTGCCAGCAGTTTCGCTGACTGGACAGGGAGTGAAAAACTGTTTTTT.

The chain recombines TRBV7-3 with TRBJ1-1; 8 bases are a match to TRBD1. In germline, CDR1 is SGHTA, CDR2 FQGTGA. V lost 4 bases and J lost 5; bases outside the gene matches: 15. This CDR3 region has 17 residues. CDR3 DNA sequence: TGTGCCAGCAGCTCCAAAAGGCTCGAACAGGGGGGGACTGAAGCTTTCTTT. Its protein product is CASSSKRLEQGGTEAFF.

This clonotype was counted at least ten times. V usage is TRBV27 and J usage is TRBJ2-7; 9 bases are shared with TRBD2. The length of the CDR3 is 14 residues. Per the germline V gene, CDR1 is MNHEY and CDR2 is SMNVEV (reference sequence). J was trimmed by 3 bases and V by 3 bases; bases with no gene match: 3. CDR3 coding DNA: TGTGCCAGCAGTTTTAGTAGCGGGGGCTACGAGCAGTACTTC. Protein product: CASSFSSGGYEQYF.